This TCR beta chain was sequenced during a study of monozygotic twins with inflammatory bowel disease. TCRdb reprocessed the 5' RACE reads and stores each CDR3 protein as one record, lacking DNA. The sample features 93,000 or so distinct CDR3 sequences, with 1.9% in its top ten. This CDR3 is 15 amino acids long. Germline lookup yields CDR1 DFQATT and CDR2 SNEGSKA (reference sequence). The receptor was isolated from a human donor with ulcerative colitis or Crohn's disease, or a healthy co-twin of an affected twin (not recorded which). Input material: blood. This sequence joins TRBV20-1 and TRBJ2-1. The CDR3 spells CSASRATSSYNEQFF.